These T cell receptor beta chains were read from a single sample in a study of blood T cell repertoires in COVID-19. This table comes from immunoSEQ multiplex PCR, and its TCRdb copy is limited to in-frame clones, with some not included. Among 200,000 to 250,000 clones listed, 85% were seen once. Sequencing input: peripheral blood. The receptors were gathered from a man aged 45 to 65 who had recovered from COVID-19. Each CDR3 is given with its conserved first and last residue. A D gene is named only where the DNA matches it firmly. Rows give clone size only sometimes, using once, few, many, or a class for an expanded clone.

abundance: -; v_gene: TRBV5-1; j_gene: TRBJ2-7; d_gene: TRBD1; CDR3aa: CASRNRGTWGEQYF; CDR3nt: TGCGCCAGCAGGAACAGGGGGACCTGGGGCGAGCAGTACTTC
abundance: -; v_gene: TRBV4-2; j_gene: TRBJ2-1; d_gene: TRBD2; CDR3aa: CASSPPGLNNNEQFF; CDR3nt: TGTGCCAGCAGCCCACCGGGACTAAACAACAATGAGCAGTTCTTC
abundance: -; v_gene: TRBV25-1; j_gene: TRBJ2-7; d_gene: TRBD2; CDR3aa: CASSAYYKRGAYEQYF; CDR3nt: TGTGCCAGCAGTGCATACTACAAGCGGGGTGCCTACGAGCAGTACTTC
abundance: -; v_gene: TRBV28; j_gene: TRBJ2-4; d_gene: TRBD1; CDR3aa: CASSLSIGTGENIQYF; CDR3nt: TGTGCCAGCAGTTTAAGCATCGGGACAGGAGAAAACATTCAGTACTTC
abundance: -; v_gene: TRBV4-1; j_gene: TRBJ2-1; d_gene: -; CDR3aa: CASSPLRGSYNEQFF; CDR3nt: TGCGCCAGCAGCCCCCTCAGGGGCTCCTACAATGAGCAGTTCTTC
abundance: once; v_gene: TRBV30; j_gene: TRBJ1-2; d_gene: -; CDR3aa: CAWRGAAGYTF; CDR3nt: TGTGCCTGGAGAGGGGCCGCTGGCTACACCTTC
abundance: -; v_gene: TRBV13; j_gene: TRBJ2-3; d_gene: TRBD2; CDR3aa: CASSLLAGDPTDTQYF; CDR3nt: TGTGCCAGCAGCTTACTAGCGGGAGATCCCACAGATACGCAGTATTTT
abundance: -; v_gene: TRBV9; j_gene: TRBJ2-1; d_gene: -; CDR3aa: CASSAGAGTWGYNEQFF; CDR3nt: TGTGCCAGCAGCGCGGGAGCCGGGACTTGGGGATACAATGAGCAGTTCTTC
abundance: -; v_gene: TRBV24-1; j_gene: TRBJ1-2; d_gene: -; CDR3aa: CARGSGVNYGYTF; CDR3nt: TGTGCCAGAGGGAGTGGGGTTAACTATGGCTACACCTTC
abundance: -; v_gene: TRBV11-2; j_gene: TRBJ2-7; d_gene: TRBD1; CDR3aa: CASSRERTGGSYEQYF; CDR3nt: TGTGCCAGCAGCAGAGAGCGGACAGGGGGCTCCTACGAGCAGTACTTC
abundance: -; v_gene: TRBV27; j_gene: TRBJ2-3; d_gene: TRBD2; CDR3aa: CASSFSAGGPGDTQYF; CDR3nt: TGTGCCAGCAGTTTCTCAGCGGGAGGGCCAGGGGATACGCAGTATTTT
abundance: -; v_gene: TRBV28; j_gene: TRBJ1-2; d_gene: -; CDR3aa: CASWTLGYGYTF; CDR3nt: TGTGCCAGTTGGACACTCGGCTATGGCTACACCTTC
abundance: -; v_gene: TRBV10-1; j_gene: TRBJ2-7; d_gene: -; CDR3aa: CASSADKPGQAYEQYF; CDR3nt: TGCGCCAGCAGCGCAGATAAACCGGGACAAGCCTACGAGCAGTACTTC
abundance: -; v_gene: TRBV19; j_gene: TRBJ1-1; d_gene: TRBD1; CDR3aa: CASSITGGNTEAFF; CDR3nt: TGTGCCAGTAGTATTACAGGGGGGAACACTGAAGCTTTCTTT
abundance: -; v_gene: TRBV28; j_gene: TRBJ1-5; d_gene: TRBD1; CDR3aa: CASNIPRTGGSQPQHF; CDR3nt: TGTGCCAGCAACATACCTCGGACAGGGGGCTCTCAGCCCCAGCATTTT
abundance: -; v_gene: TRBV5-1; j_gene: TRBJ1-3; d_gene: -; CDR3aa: CASSLDRNTIYF; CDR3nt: TGCGCCAGCAGTTTAGACAGAAACACCATATATTTT
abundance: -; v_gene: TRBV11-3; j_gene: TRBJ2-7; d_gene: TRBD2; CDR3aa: CASSRSGGGPYEQYF; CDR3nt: TGTGCCAGCAGCCGTAGCGGGGGTGGCCCCTACGAGCAGTACTTC
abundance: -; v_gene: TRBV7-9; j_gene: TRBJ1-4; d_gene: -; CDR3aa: CASSGRTATNEKLFF; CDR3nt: TGTGCCAGCAGCGGACGGACAGCGACTAATGAAAAACTGTTTTTT
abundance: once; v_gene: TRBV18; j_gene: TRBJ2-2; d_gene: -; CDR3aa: CASSPSRQGLGELFF; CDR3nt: TGTGCCAGCTCACCATCAAGGCAGGGATTAGGGGAGCTGTTTTTT
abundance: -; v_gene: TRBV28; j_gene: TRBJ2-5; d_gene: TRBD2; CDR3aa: CAAKRTSGGRGETQYF; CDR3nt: TGTGCCGCCAAGAGAACTAGCGGAGGGCGGGGAGAGACCCAGTACTTC
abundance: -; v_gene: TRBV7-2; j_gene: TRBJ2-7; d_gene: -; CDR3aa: CASSQVQGNEQYF; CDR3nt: TGTGCCAGCAGCCAGGTACAGGGAAACGAGCAGTACTTC
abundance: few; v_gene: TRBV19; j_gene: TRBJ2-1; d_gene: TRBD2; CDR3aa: CASSMAGGPREQFF; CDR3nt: TGTGCCAGTAGTATGGCGGGAGGGCCTCGTGAGCAGTTCTTC
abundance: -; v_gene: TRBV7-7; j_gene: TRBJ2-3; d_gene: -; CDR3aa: CASSATSLPTDTQYF; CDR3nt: TGTGCCAGCAGCGCGACTAGTCTCCCCACAGATACGCAGTATTTT
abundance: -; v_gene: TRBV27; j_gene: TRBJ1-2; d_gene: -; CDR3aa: CASSFSLGYGYTF; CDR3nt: TGTGCCAGCAGTTTTTCACTAGGCTATGGCTACACCTTC
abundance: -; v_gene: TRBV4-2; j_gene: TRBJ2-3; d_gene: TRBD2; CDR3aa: CASSPLSGGPDTQYF; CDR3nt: TGTGCCAGCAGCCCCTTGTCGGGAGGGCCAGATACGCAGTATTTT
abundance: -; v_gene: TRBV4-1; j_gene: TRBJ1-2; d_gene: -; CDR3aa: CASSQDPNRDERGYTF; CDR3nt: TGCGCCAGCAGCCAAGACCCAAACAGGGACGAGCGGGGCTACACCTTC
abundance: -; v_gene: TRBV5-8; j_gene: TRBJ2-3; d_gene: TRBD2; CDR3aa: CASSPMSVGGTDTQYF; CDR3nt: TGTGCCAGCAGCCCGATGAGCGTCGGGGGGACAGATACGCAGTATTTT
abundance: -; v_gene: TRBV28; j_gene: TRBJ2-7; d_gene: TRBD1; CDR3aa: CASSGDRGYEQYF; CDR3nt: TGTGCCAGCAGTGGGGACAGGGGCTACGAGCAGTACTTC
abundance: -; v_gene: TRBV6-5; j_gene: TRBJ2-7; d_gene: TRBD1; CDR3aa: CASRRPQGAYEQYF; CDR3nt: TGTGCCAGCAGGAGACCACAGGGGGCCTACGAGCAGTACTTC
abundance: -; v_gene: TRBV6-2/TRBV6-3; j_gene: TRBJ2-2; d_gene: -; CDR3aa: CASSHLATLMDTGELFF; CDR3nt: TGTGCCAGCAGCCACTTAGCGACCCTGATGGATACCGGGGAGCTGTTTTTT
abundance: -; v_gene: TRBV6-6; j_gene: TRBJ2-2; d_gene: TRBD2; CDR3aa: CASSRGLAGGDAGELFF; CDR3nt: TGTGCCAGCAGTCGTGGACTAGCGGGAGGTGACGCCGGGGAGCTGTTTTTT
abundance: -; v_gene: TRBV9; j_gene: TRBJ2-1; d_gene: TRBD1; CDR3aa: CASSATGAPYNEQFF; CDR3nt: TGTGCCAGCAGCGCAACAGGGGCTCCCTACAATGAGCAGTTCTTC
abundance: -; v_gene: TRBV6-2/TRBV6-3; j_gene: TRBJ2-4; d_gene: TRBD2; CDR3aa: CASSYEGGILQNIQYF; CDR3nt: TGTGCCAGCAGTTACGAGGGAGGGATCCTCCAAAACATTCAGTACTTC
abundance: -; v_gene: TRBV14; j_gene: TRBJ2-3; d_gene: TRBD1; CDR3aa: CASSLGQATDTQYF; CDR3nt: TGTGCCAGCAGCCTCGGACAGGCTACAGATACGCAGTATTTT
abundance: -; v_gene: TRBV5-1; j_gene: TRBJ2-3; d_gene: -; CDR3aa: CASSLGTLADTQYF; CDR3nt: TGCGCCAGCAGCTTGGGGACTCTCGCAGATACGCAGTATTTT
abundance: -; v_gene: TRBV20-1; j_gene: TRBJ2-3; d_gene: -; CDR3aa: CSASRENTDTQYF; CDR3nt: TGCAGTGCTAGTCGGGAGAACACAGATACGCAGTATTTT
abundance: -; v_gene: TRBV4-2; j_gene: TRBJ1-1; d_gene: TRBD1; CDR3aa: CASSQEYRGRSNTEAFF; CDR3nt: TGTGCCAGCAGCCAAGAGTACAGGGGGCGATCGAACACTGAAGCTTTCTTT
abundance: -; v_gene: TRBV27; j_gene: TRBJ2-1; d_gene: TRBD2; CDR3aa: CASSLVRGAGERGEQFF; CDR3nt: TGTGCCAGCAGTTTGGTCAGGGGAGCGGGAGAAAGGGGTGAGCAGTTCTTC
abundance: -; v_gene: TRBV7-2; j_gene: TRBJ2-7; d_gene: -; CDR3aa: CASSNRAYEQYF; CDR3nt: TGTGCCAGCAGCAACAGGGCTTACGAGCAGTACTTC
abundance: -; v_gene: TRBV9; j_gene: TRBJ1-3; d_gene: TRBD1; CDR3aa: CASSAVPGQGAVGNTIYF; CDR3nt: TGTGCCAGCAGCGCAGTCCCGGGACAGGGGGCTGTTGGAAACACCATATATTTT
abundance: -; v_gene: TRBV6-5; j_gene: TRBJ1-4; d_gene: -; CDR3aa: CASRSTTAVGEKLFF; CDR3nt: TGTGCCAGCAGGTCAACGACAGCCGTAGGGGAAAAACTGTTTTTT
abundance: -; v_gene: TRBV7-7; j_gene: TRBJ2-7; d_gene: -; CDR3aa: CASSDGTGDYEQYF; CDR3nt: TGTGCCAGCAGCGACGGGACTGGGGACTACGAGCAGTACTTC
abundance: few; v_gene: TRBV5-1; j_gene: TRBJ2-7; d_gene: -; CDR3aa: CASSFRLDPYEQYF; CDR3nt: TGCGCCAGCAGCTTTCGGCTAGACCCCTACGAGCAGTACTTC
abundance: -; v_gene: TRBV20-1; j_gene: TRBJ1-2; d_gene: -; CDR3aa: CSASWPGVNGYTF; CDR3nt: TGCAGTGCTAGTTGGCCAGGGGTTAATGGCTACACCTTC
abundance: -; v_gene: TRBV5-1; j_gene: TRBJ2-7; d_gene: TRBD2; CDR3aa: CASSLGAGGYEQYF; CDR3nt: TGCGCCAGCAGCTTGGGAGCGGGAGGGTACGAGCAGTACTTC
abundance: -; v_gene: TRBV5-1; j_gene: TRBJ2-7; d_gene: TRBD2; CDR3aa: CASSQGLAGVIEQYF; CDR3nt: TGCGCCAGCAGCCAGGGACTAGCGGGAGTCATCGAGCAGTACTTC
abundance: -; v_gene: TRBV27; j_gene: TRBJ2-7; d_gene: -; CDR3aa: CASTDKERPPYEQYF; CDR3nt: TGTGCCAGCACCGACAAGGAACGACCACCCTACGAGCAGTACTTC
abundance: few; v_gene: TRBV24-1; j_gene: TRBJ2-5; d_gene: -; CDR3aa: CATSDSPAGQETQYF; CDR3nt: TGTGCCACCAGTGATTCGCCAGCGGGCCAAGAGACCCAGTACTTC
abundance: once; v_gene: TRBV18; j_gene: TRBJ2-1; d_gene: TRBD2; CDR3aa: CASQLAANQNEQFF; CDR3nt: TGTGCCAGCCAACTAGCGGCCAATCAAAATGAGCAGTTCTTC
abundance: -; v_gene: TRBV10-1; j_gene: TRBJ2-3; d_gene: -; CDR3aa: CASSETWGTGTDTQYF; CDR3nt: TGCGCCAGCAGTGAAACCTGGGGCACGGGTACAGATACGCAGTATTTT
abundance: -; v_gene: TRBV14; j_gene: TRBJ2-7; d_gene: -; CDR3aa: CASSPLGGQYEQYF; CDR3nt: TGTGCCAGCAGCCCCCTAGGAGGGCAATACGAGCAGTACTTC
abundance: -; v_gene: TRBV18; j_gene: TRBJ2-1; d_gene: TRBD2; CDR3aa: CASSPPGLAGFDEQFF; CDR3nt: TGTGCCAGCTCACCACCGGGGCTAGCGGGATTCGATGAGCAGTTCTTC
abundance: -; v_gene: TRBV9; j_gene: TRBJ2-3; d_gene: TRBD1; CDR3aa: CASSVAVLQGVGTDTQYF; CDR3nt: TGTGCCAGCAGCGTAGCTGTTCTACAGGGGGTTGGGACAGATACGCAGTATTTT
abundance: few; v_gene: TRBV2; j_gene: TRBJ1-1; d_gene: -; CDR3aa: CASSYRNEAFF; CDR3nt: TGTGCCAGCAGTTACAGGAATGAAGCTTTCTTT
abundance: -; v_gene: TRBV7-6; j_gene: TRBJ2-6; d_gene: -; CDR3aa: CASSLTTGPSSGANVLTF; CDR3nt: TGTGCCAGCAGCCTGACGACAGGCCCCTCCTCTGGGGCCAACGTCCTGACTTTC